The 32 T cell receptor beta chains below were found in one sample sequenced in a study of shared clonotypes between healthy human individuals. Profiled with immunoSEQ multiplex PCR; TCRdb holds only in-frame clones, not every one. Among over a million clones listed, more than 65% were seen once. Sequences were obtained from memory CD4+ T cells sorted from blood. The subset is: CD45RA-negative fraction. These receptor sequences come from a young man in good health.

The rearrangement uses TRBV6-6 and TRBJ2-2; 7 positions match TRBD2. J lost 1 base, V lost 5 bases, and 4 bases had no gene match. This CDR3 comprises 15 residues. Per the germline V gene, CDR1 is MNHNY and CDR2 is SVGAGI (reference sequence). The CDR3 nucleotides read TGTGCCAGCAGTCCCGGGACTAAGAACACCGGGGAGCTGTTTTTT. It encodes CASSPGTKNTGELFF.

V usage is TRBV5-1 and J usage is TRBJ2-7; 15 bases fit TRBD2. The CDR3 is 14 amino acids. Germline CDR1 is SGHRS and CDR2 is YFSETQ. The J segment lost 6 bases and the V segment lost 4 bases, leaving 2 bases of the junction unmatched. For the CDR3, the DNA is TGCGCCAGCAGCGCGGGACTAGCGGGGGGCGAGCAGTACTTC. Protein sequence: CASSAGLAGGEQYF.

This clone has only one observation. V usage is TRBV5-1 and J usage is TRBJ1-6; TRBD1 might be the D (5 bases). The CDR3 extends over 15 amino acids. V was trimmed by 3 bases and J by 3 bases, leaving 10 bases between them. Germline values: CDR1 SGHRS, CDR2 YFSETQ. In DNA, the CDR3 is TGCGCCAGCAGCTCCAGACAGAACTATAATTCACCCCTCCACTTT. Its translation: CASSSRQNYNSPLHF.

The J gene is TRBJ1-3, the V gene TRBV5-1, with D perhaps matching TRBD1 (5 bases). Germline V gives CDR1 SGHRS, CDR2 YFSETQ. The CDR3 spans 16 residues. The V and J ends lost 4 bases and 5 bases respectively, with 19 bases between them. The CDR3 DNA is TGCGCCAGCAGCCCTGGAGGGGTCGCTCCACGAAACACCATATATTTT. This codes for CASSPGGVAPRNTIYF.

J is TRBJ2-6 and V is TRBV19; D call uncertain. Per the germline V gene, CDR1 is LNHDA and CDR2 is SQIVND (reference sequence). The CDR3 sequence is 16 residues long. V lost 4 bases and J 0 bases, leaving 10 bases between the germline ends. This CDR3 reads CASSNLGVSGANVLTF. The CDR3 nucleotides are TGTGCCAGTAGTAATTTAGGTGTCTCTGGGGCCAACGTCCTGACTTTC. Complete variable domain (other parts from reference TRBV19 and TRBJ2-6): DGGITQSPKYLFRKEGQNVTLSCEQNLNHDAMYWYRQDPGQGLRLIYYSQIVNDFQKGDIAEGYSVSREKKESFPLTVTSAQKNPTAFYLCASSNLGVSGANVLTFGAGSRLTVL.

The chain carries TRBV7-9 and TRBJ2-4; the D is unclear. This CDR3 is 15 amino acids long. The germline V gene has CDR1 SEHNR and CDR2 FQNEAQ (reference sequence). V dropped 1 base and J dropped 3 bases, with 10 bases sitting between them. The CDR3 is CASSLVEQGKNIQYF. The CDR3, as DNA: TGTGCCAGCAGCTTAGTAGAGCAAGGCAAAAACATTCAGTACTTC.

The rearrangement joins TRBV9 to TRBJ2-1, with 7 bases lining up with TRBD2. Trimming removed 4 bases from V and 8 bases from J; junction bases left unmatched: 15. Germline V gives CDR1 SGDLS, CDR2 YYNGEE. The CDR3 has 16 amino acids. The CDR3 DNA sequence: TGTGCCAGCAGCCCCTTGGTAGCAGCGGGGCTTGATGAGCAGTTCTTC. It is translated as CASSPLVAAGLDEQFF.

V is TRBV5-5 and J is TRBJ2-5, with 14 bases identical to TRBD2. J lost 3 bases, V lost 4 bases, and 8 bases had no gene match. The CDR3 spans 17 residues. CDR1 SGHKS and CDR2 YYEKEE come from the germline V gene (reference sequence). CDR3 amino acids: CASSLDLGLAGEETQYF. The CDR3 DNA sequence: TGTGCCAGCAGCCTCGACTTGGGACTAGCGGGGGAAGAGACCCAGTACTTC.

The chain uses TRBV19 and TRBJ2-7, with D perhaps TRBD2 (6 bases). CDR1 is LNHDA, CDR2 SQIVND, per germline (reference sequence). This CDR3 has 14 amino acids. Trimming removed 4 bases at V and 5 bases at J, with 15 bases between. Written as DNA, the CDR3 is TGTGCCAGTAGTACAATTAACGGGGGACACGAGCAGTACTTC. Translating gives CASSTINGGHEQYF. The variable domain in full, with the rest retrieved from reference TRBV19 and TRBJ2-7, is DGGITQSPKYLFRKEGQNVTLSCEQNLNHDAMYWYRQDPGQGLRLIYYSQIVNDFQKGDIAEGYSVSREKKESFPLTVTSAQKNPTAFYLCASSTINGGHEQYFGPGTRLTVT.

This clone was seen more than once but under ten times. The J gene is TRBJ2-4, the V gene TRBV29-1; TRBD1 is a possible D gene (6 bases). The CDR3 has 13 residues. V was pared by 7 bases and J by 5 bases, with 15 bases between. Germline V gene lookup returns CDR1 SQVTM and CDR2 ANQGSEA. CDR3 nucleotide sequence: TGCAGCGCCAGGGGACCGTCAGAAAACATTCAGTACTTC. Amino acid sequence: CSARGPSENIQYF. Filled out from reference TRBV29-1 and TRBJ2-4, the complete variable domain reads SAVISQKPSRDICQRGTSLTIQCQVDSQVTMMFWYRQQPGQSLTLIATANQGSEATYESGFVIDKFPISRPNLTFSTLTVSNMSPEDSSIYLCSARGPSENIQYFGAGTRLSVL.

This clone was seen just once. The chain carries TRBV18 and TRBJ1-3, with TRBD1 matching 9 bases. Germline V gene data show CDR1 as KGHSH and CDR2 as LQKENI. With 5 bases clipped from V and 0 bases from J, the junction kept 8 bases outside the gene matches. The CDR3 covers 17 residues. The CDR3 nucleotides read TGTGCCAGCTCAGCGGGACAGGGAGGCGGCTCTGGAAACACCATATATTTT. Its protein product is CASSAGQGGGSGNTIYF. Full variable domain (outside the CDR3, taken from reference TRBV18 and TRBJ1-3): NAGVMQNPRHLVRRRGQEARLRCSPMKGHSHVYWYRQLPEEGLKFMVYLQKENIIDESGMPKERFSAEFPKEGPSILRIQQVVRGDSAAYFCASSAGQGGGSGNTIYFGEGSWLTVV.

The chain is built from TRBV10-1 and TRBJ1-5; the D gene is possibly TRBD1 (6 bases). Germline V gene data show CDR1 as WNHNN and CDR2 as SYGVQD (reference sequence). The CDR3 runs 13 residues. Trimming removed 10 bases at V and 7 bases at J, with 17 bases between. The DNA for the CDR3 is TGCGCCAAAGAGGACAGCCGACGGCAGCCCCAGCATTTT. This encodes CAKEDSRRQPQHF.

The J gene is TRBJ2-1, the V gene TRBV7-2; perhaps TRBD2 as D (6 bases). V shed 2 bases and J shed 9 bases, with 20 bases lying between them. The CDR3 totals 16 residues. CDR1 is SGHTA, CDR2 FQGNSA, per germline. In DNA form, the CDR3 reads TGTGCCAGCAGCTTATTATTGTGGCGGGACGAAAGTGAGCAGTTCTTC. This translates into CASSLLLWRDESEQFF.

V and J are TRBV27 and TRBJ2-5, with 8 positions matching TRBD1. Germline CDR1 MNHEY, CDR2 SMNVEV (reference sequence). With 6 bases clipped from V and 5 bases from J, the junction kept 8 bases outside the gene matches. This CDR3 has 14 residues. Here the CDR3 reads CASRLDRDFETQYF. CDR3 bases: TGTGCCAGCAGGTTGGACAGGGATTTTGAGACCCAGTACTTC.

The chain recombines TRBV5-1 with TRBJ1-2; D may be TRBD1 (5 bases). The CDR3 is 13 residues long. V was pared by 4 bases and J by 4 bases, with 11 bases between. CDR1 is SGHRS, CDR2 YFSETQ, per germline. CDR3 DNA sequence: TGCGCCAGCAGCCCGACAGACACCTATGGCTACACCTTC. Protein product: CASSPTDTYGYTF.

This chain uses TRBV25-1 with TRBJ2-6; 8 nucleotides match TRBD1. CDR1 and CDR2 (germline): MGHDK, SYGVNS. This CDR3 is built from 14 residues. V shed 3 bases, J shed 8 bases, and the junction held 3 bases outside the gene matches. CDR3: CASSDRTGPNVLTF. The DNA for the CDR3 is TGTGCCAGCAGTGACCGGACAGGGCCCAACGTCCTGACTTTC.

V and J are TRBV2 and TRBJ1-6; no clear D gene. CDR3 size: 17 residues. Germline CDR1 and CDR2: SNHLY and FYNNEI. Trimming left V 4 bases short and J 0 bases short, with 13 bases between. The CDR3 region is CASSGLEGSSYNSPLHF. CDR3 in DNA: TGTGCCAGCAGTGGCTTAGAGGGCAGCTCCTATAATTCACCCCTCCACTTT.

CDR3 loop: CAWNRETLNSPLHF. In nucleotides, the CDR3 is TGTGCCTGGAATAGGGAGACGCTCAATTCACCCCTCCACTTT. The chain recombines TRBV30 with TRBJ1-6; no reliable D call. The CDR3 covers 14 residues. With 4 bases removed from V and 7 bases from J, the gap between germline ends came to 14 bases. CDR1 is GTSNPN, CDR2 SVGIG, per germline (reference sequence).

V and J are TRBV5-1 and TRBJ2-3; D gene uncertain. Germline lookup yields CDR1 SGHRS and CDR2 YFSETQ. CDR3 size: 13 residues. V was pared by 6 bases and J by 0 bases, with 8 bases between. The CDR3 region has the DNA TGCGCCAGCACGAACCCCAGCACAGATACGCAGTATTTT. It is translated as CASTNPSTDTQYF.

In nucleotides, the CDR3 is TGTGCCAGCAGTTACACGGCATCTAGCAATCAGCCCCAGCATTTT. Its translation: CASSYTASSNQPQHF. The chain is built from TRBV28 and TRBJ1-5; D is unclear. Looked up from germline, CDR1 is MDHEN and CDR2 is SYDVKM. The CDR3 loop spans 15 amino acids. The V end was cut by 4 bases, the J end by 0 bases, with 10 bases between.

This clone was recorded at least ten times. Other DNA sequences from this sample encode an identical CDR3 as well. The chain uses TRBV15 and TRBJ1-5; D is undetermined. The CDR3 sequence is 13 residues long. Trimming shortened V by 4 bases and J by 0 bases, and 4 bases separated the two germline ends. CDR1 is LNHNV, CDR2 YYDKDF, per germline (reference sequence). CDR3 residues: CATSTGSNQPQHF. The CDR3 DNA follows: TGTGCCACCAGCACGGGTAGCAATCAGCCCCAGCATTTT.

The genes are TRBV14 and TRBJ2-3; 13 bases agree with TRBD2. Germline V CDR1 and CDR2: SGHDN, FVKESK. CDR3 length equals 16 residues. The V and J ends lost 0 bases and 6 bases, in that order; junction bases with no gene match: 3. The CDR3 loop reads CASSQDTSGRVDTQYF. The CDR3 nucleotides are TGTGCCAGCAGCCAAGATACTAGCGGGAGGGTGGATACGCAGTATTTT.

The chain couples TRBV5-1 to TRBJ1-6; no clear D. The CDR3 covers 16 residues. CDR1 SGHRS and CDR2 YFSETQ come from the germline V gene. V lost 1 base and J lost 5, with 13 bases in between. The chain's CDR3 is CASSLMSDPNNSPLHF. CDR3 sequence (DNA): TGCGCCAGCAGCTTGATGTCAGACCCAAATAATTCACCCCTCCACTTT.

CDR3 sequence reads: CAWKGQASSSGNTIYF. For the CDR3, the DNA is TGTGCCTGGAAAGGACAGGCCTCCAGCTCTGGAAACACCATATATTTT. This chain joins TRBV30 and TRBJ1-3; 7 bases match TRBD1. The CDR3 is 16 amino acids. V was clipped by 4 bases and J by 0 bases; unmatched bases: 9. Germline V gene lookup returns CDR1 GTSNPN and CDR2 SVGIG (reference sequence).

The chain has TRBV11-2 and TRBJ1-5; D is perhaps TRBD1 (5 bases). This CDR3 comprises 13 residues. V lost 4 bases to trimming and J lost 6 bases, with 10 bases between them. Germline CDR1 is SGHAT and CDR2 is FQNNGV. CDR3 DNA: TGTGCCAGCAGCTGGACTAGGGGTCAGCCCCAGCATTTT. Translating it yields CASSWTRGQPQHF.

The genes are TRBV5-4 and TRBJ2-1; D might be TRBD2 (7 bases). Per germline, CDR1 SGHNT and CDR2 YYREEE (reference sequence). Trimming took off 0 bases at V and 12 bases at J, with 22 bases between the two ends. The CDR3 has 16 amino acids. CDR3 region: CASSLDRGANPRGQFF. CDR3 nucleotide sequence: TGTGCCAGCAGCTTGGACCGGGGGGCTAATCCTCGAGGGCAGTTCTTC.

The chain recombines TRBV18 with TRBJ2-1, with D perhaps TRBD1 (5 bases). V shed 6 bases and J shed 0 bases, with 15 bases lying between them. From germline, CDR1 is KGHSH and CDR2 LQKENI. The CDR3 runs to 16 residues. The CDR3 spells CASSQEQGTSYNEQFF. CDR3 nucleotide sequence: TGTGCCAGCTCCCAGGAGCAGGGTACCTCCTACAATGAGCAGTTCTTC. The full variable domain, in which reference TRBV18 and TRBJ2-1 provide the parts outside the CDR3, is NAGVMQNPRHLVRRRGQEARLRCSPMKGHSHVYWYRQLPEEGLKFMVYLQKENIIDESGMPKERFSAEFPKEGPSILRIQQVVRGDSAAYFCASSQEQGTSYNEQFFGPGTRLTVL.

As for this clone: This specimen includes other DNA sequences encoding the same CDR3. The rearrangement joins TRBV30 to TRBJ2-5; TRBD1 is a possible D gene (5 bases). TRBJ2-7 explains the end of the DNA better; the J call may be wrong. Germline V gene sequence: CDR1 GTSNPN, CDR2 SVGIG (reference sequence). The CDR3 is made up of 13 amino acids. CDR3 residues: CAWSKGRSYEQYF. CDR3 DNA sequence: TGTGCCTGGAGTAAGGGGCGATCCTACGAGCAGTACTTC.

V usage is TRBV7-2 and J usage is TRBJ2-1, with TRBD2 matching 11 bases. With 6 bases clipped from V and 15 bases from J, the junction kept 19 bases outside the gene matches. The CDR3 sequence is 16 residues long. CDR1 is SGHTA and CDR2 is FQGNSA in the germline V gene. The CDR3 nucleotides are TGTGCCAGCAGTGCCCTGGGGACTAGCGGAAAGGGGGGTGGGTTCTTC. Translated, it gives CASSALGTSGKGGGFF.

This clone has more than one count but fewer than ten. Other DNA sequences of this sample code for an identical CDR3. This sequence joins TRBV5-1 and TRBJ2-3, with no clear D. Germline values: CDR1 SGHRS, CDR2 YFSETQ. Trimming removed 3 bases at V and 5 bases at J, with 7 bases between. The CDR3 spans 12 residues. Written as DNA, the CDR3 is TGCGCCAGCAGCTCGGCCGGAGATACGCAGTATTTT. Translating gives CASSSAGDTQYF.

The table lists this clone with a count of one. The rearrangement uses TRBV6-5 and TRBJ2-2, with 10 bases that match TRBD2. The CDR3 is 14 residues long. CDR1 is MNHEY, CDR2 SVGAGI, per germline. The junction had 5 bases not matched to a gene; V was cut back by 7 bases and J by 6 bases. CDR3 protein: CASKSGRAAGELFF. DNA of the CDR3: TGTGCCAGCAAGAGCGGGAGGGCCGCCGGGGAGCTGTTTTTT.

This rearrangement joins TRBV5-1 to TRBJ2-7; D may be TRBD2 (6 bases). This CDR3 is built from 15 residues. The V and J ends lost 0 bases and 3 bases respectively, with 13 bases between them. In germline, CDR1 is SGHRS, CDR2 YFSETQ. This CDR3 is CASSLALRRGYEQYF. In DNA form, the CDR3 reads TGCGCCAGCAGCTTGGCCCTCCGGAGGGGCTACGAGCAGTACTTC.